This TCR beta chain was profiled in a study of vaccination and CD4 T cells after COVID-19. Study information: There were six male and four female convalescents, and two of them were Hispanic. Samples taken post-COVID came a median about 3 months after diagnosis, ranging from 35 to 161.

Treatment described: roughly 11-day PBMC culture with coronavirus spike peptide pools or control peptides (ViraFEST assay). Having spent 10 days in culture, CD4+ T cells were then isolated by negative selection. An Oncomine TCR Beta short-read assay was used to sequence the DNA from cultured CD4+ T cells. TCRdb re-called the PCR reads through MiXCR, storing one row per CDR3 protein. The sample comprises more than 9,000 distinct CDR3 sequences, approximately 28% of which are singletons, and 20% to 30% rests with the top ten. V gave up 10 bases and J gave up 1 base; unmatched junction bases: 10. The germline V gene encodes CDR1 ENHRY and CDR2 SYGVKD. The CDR3 extends over 14 amino acids. This clonotype has a handful of counts. Its specificity is unknown.

The sequence was obtained from a human donor with COVID-19. This sequence joins TRBV10-3 and TRBJ2-7, with 7 bases that match TRBD1. The sample was cultured CD4+ T cells from blood. The CDR3 reads CATTGTDLSYEQYF. The CDR3 coding sequence is TGTGCCACCACAGGGACAGACCTTTCCTACGAGCAGTACTTC.